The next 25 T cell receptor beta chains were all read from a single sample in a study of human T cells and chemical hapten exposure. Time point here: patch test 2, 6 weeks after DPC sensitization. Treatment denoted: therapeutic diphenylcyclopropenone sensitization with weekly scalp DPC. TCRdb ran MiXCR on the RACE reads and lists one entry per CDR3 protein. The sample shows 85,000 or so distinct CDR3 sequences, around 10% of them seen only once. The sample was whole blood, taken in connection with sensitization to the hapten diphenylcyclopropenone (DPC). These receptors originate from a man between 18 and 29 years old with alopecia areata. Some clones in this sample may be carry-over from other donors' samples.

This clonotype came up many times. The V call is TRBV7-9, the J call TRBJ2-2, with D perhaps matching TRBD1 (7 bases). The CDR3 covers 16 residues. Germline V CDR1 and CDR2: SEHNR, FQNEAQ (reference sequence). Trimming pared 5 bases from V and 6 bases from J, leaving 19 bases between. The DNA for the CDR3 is TGTGCCAGCAGCCCCAACGACAGGGAGGCGGCCGGGGAGCTGTTTTTT. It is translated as CASSPNDREAAGELFF.

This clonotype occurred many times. Here the CDR3 reads CASSFLPITSPLHF. CDR3 nucleotide sequence: TGTGCCAGCAGCTTCCTCCCAATTACTTCACCCCTCCACTTT. The chain employs TRBV11-2 and TRBJ1-6; no clear D. The germline V and J ends were trimmed by 3 bases and 9 bases, with 12 bases remaining between them. The CDR3 is 14 amino acids. Germline V gene sequence: CDR1 SGHAT, CDR2 FQNNGV.

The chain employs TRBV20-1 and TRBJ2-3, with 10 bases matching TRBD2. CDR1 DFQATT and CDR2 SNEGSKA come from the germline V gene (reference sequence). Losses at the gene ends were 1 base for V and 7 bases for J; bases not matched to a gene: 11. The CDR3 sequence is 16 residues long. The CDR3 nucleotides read TGCAGTGCTAGAGGCCCTGGACTAGCGGATACGCATACGCAGTATTTT. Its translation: CSARGPGLADTHTQYF.

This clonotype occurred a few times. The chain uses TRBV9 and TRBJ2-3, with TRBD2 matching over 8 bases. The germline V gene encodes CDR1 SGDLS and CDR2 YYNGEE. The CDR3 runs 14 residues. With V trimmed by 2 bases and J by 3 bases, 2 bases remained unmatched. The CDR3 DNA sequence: TGTGCCAGCAGCGTTAGCGGGGCGACAGATACGCAGTATTTT. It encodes CASSVSGATDTQYF.

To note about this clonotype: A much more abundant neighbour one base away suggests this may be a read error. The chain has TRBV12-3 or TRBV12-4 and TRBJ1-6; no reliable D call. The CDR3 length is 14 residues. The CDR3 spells CTSSPGEAGSPLHF. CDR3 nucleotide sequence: TGTACCAGCAGTCCAGGAGAGGCTGGGTCACCCCTCCACTTT.

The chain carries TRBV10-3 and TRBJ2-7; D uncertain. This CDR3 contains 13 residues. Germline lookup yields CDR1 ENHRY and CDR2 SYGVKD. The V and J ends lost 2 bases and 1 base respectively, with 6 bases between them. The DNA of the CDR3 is TGTGCCATCAGTGAGAGCCATTCCTACGAGCAGTACTTC. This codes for CAISESHSYEQYF.

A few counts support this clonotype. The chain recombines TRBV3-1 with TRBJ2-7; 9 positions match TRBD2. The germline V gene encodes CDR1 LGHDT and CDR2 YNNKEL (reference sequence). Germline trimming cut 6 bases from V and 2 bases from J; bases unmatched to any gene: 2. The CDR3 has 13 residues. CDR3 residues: CASRTSGTYEQYV. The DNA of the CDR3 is TGTGCCAGCAGGACTAGCGGTACCTACGAGCAGTACGTC.

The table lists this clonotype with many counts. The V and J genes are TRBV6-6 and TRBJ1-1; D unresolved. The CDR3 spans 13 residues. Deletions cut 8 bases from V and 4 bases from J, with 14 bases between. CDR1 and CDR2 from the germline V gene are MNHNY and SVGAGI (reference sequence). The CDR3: CASYRPEGTEAFF. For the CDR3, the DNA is TGTGCCAGCTACAGACCGGAGGGCACTGAAGCTTTCTTT.

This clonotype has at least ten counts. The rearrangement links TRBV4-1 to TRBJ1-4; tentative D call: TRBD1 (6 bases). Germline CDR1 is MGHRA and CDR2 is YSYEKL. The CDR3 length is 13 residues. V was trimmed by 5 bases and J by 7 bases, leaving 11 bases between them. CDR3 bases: TGCGCCAGCAGCTTCCAGGGGCCTGAAAAACTGTTTTTT. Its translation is CASSFQGPEKLFF.

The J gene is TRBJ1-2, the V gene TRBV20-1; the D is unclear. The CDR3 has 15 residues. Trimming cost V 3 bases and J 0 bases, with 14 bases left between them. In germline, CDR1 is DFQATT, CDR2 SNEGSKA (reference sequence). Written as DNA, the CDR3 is TGCAGTGCTAGCTTGAGAGGACGAACTAACTATGGCTACACCTTC. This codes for CSASLRGRTNYGYTF.

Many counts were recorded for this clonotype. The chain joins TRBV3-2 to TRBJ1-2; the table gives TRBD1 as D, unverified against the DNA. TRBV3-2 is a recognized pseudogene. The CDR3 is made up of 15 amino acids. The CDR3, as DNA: TGTGCCAGCAGCCAAGCTGGACAGGGTTGGTATGGCTACACCTTC. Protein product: CASSQAGQGWYGYTF.

The CDR3 DNA follows: TGTGCCAGCAGTTACACAAAGGTGGCCACTGAAGCTTTCTTT. As protein: CASSYTKVATEAFF. The chain couples TRBV3-1 to TRBJ1-1; D call uncertain. The CDR3 runs to 14 residues. V lost 6 bases, J lost 4 bases, and 15 bases lay in between. Germline V CDR1 and CDR2: LGHDT, YNNKEL (reference sequence).

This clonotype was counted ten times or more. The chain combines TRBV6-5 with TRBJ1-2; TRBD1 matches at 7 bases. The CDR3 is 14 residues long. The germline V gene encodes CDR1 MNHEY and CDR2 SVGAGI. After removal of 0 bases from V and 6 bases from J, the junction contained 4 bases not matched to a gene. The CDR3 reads CASSYSWTGDGYTF. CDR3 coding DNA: TGTGCCAGCAGTTACTCGTGGACAGGAGATGGCTACACCTTC.

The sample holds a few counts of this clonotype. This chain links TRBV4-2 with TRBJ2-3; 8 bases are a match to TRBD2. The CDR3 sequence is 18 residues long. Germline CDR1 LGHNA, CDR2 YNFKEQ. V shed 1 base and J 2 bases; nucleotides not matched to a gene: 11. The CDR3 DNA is TGTGCCAGCAGCCAAGTGTTTTATGGCGGGGGGTCCACAGATACGCAGTATTTT. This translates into CASSQVFYGGGSTDTQYF.

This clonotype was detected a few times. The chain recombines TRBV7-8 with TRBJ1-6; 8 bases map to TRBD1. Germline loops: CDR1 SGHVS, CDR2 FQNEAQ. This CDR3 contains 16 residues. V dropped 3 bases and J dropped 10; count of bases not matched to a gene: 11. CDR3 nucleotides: TGTGCCAGCAGCTTGGAGGACAGGGAAGTAGGGTCACCCCTCCACTTT. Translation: CASSLEDREVGSPLHF.

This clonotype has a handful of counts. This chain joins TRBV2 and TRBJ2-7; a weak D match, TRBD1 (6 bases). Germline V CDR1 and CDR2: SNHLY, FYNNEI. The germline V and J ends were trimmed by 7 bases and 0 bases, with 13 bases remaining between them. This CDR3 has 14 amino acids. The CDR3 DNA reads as TGTGCCAGCAATCAGGGGTCCCACTCCTACGAGCAGTACTTC. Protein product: CASNQGSHSYEQYF.

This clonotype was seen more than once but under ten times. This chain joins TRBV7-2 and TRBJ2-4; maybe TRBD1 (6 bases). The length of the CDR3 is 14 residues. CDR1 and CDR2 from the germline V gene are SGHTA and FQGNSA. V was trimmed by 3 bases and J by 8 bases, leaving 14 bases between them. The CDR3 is CASSFKQGADIQYF. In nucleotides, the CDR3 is TGTGCCAGCAGCTTTAAACAGGGAGCGGACATTCAGTACTTC.

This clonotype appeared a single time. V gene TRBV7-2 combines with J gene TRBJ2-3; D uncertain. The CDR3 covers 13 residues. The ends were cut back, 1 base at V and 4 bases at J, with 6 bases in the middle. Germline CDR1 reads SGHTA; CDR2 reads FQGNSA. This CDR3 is CASSLGGPDTQYF. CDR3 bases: TGTGCCAGCAGCTTAGGCGGTCCAGATACGCAGTATTTT.

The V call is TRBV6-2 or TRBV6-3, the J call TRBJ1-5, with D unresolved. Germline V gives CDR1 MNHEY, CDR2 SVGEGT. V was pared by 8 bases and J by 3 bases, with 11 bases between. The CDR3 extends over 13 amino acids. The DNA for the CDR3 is TGTGCCAGCTCAATGGGAGTCAATCAGCCCCAGCATTTT. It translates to CASSMGVNQPQHF.

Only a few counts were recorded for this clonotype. The CDR3 nucleotides read TGCAGCGCAAGACAGGCAAACACTGAAGCTTTCTTT. It specifies CSARQANTEAFF. The rearrangement links TRBV29-1 to TRBJ1-1, with TRBD1 as a possible D gene (6 bases). Trimming pared 7 bases from V and 2 bases from J, leaving 11 bases between. Germline values: CDR1 SQVTM, CDR2 ANQGSEA. There are 12 residues in the CDR3.

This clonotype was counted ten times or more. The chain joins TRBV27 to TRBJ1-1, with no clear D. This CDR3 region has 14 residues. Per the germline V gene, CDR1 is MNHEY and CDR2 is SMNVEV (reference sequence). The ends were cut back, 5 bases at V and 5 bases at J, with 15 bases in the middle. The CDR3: CASSLSIGGTEAFF. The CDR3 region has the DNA TGTGCCAGCAGTCTCTCGATCGGAGGAACTGAAGCTTTCTTT.

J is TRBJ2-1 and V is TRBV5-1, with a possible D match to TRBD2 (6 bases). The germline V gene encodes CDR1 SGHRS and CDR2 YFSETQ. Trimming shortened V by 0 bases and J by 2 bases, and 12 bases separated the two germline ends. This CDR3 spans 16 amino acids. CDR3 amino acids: CASSLAGVVAYNEQFF. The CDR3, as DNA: TGCGCCAGCAGCTTGGCGGGGGTTGTAGCCTACAATGAGCAGTTCTTC.

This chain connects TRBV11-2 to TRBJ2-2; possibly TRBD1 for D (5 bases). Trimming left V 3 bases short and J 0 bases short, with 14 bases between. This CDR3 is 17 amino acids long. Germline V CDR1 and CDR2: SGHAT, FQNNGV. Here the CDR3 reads CASSFRGGRANTGELFF. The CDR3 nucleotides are TGTGCCAGCAGCTTTCGAGGTGGCAGGGCGAACACCGGGGAGCTGTTTTTT.

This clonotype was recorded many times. Written as DNA, the CDR3 is TGCGCCAGCAGCCAACCGAGAGGACGTGGAAATTCACCCCTCCACTTT. Its protein is CASSQPRGRGNSPLHF. The chain employs TRBV4-1 and TRBJ1-6; D is uncertain. The ends were cut back, 2 bases at V and 7 bases at J, with 15 bases in the middle. From germline, CDR1 is MGHRA and CDR2 YSYEKL. The CDR3 covers 16 residues.

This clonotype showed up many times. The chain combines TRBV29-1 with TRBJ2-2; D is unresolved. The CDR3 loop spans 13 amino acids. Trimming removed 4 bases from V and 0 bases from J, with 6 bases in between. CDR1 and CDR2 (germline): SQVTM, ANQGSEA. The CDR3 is CSVAISNTGELFF. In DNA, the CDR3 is TGCAGCGTTGCTATTTCGAACACCGGGGAGCTGTTTTTT.